The 30 T cell receptor beta chains reported below all come from one sample, sequenced in a study of blood T cell repertoires in COVID-19. Measured with immunoSEQ multiplex PCR; TCRdb has only the in-frame clones, and not every one. The table records about 170,000 clones, approximately 90% of them present only once. Material: peripheral blood. Receptors originate from a woman older than 75 in a cohort sampled during active or convalescent COVID-19.

This clone has more than one count but fewer than ten. The chain uses TRBV6-1 and TRBJ2-7, with TRBD2 matching over 7 bases. The CDR3 extends over 16 amino acids. From germline, CDR1 is MNHNS and CDR2 SASEGT. J lost 2 bases, V lost 3 bases, and 10 bases had no gene match. CDR3 loop: CASSDGLVAGPYEQYV. The DNA for the CDR3 is TGTGCCAGCAGTGATGGACTGGTAGCGGGCCCCTACGAGCAGTACGTC.

The chain has TRBV12-3 or TRBV12-4 and TRBJ2-7; maybe TRBD2 (7 bases). The germline V and J ends were trimmed by 5 bases and 6 bases, with 14 bases remaining between them. The CDR3 totals 13 residues. CDR3 protein: CASSPVAGAEQYF. The CDR3 DNA reads TGTGCCAGCAGTCCCGTCGCGGGGGCCGAGCAGTACTTC.

The V gene is TRBV5-1, the J gene TRBJ1-4; the D is unclear. Trimming cost V 7 bases and J 0 bases, with 10 bases left between them. Germline values: CDR1 SGHRS, CDR2 YFSETQ. The CDR3 totals 14 residues. CDR3 in DNA: TGCGCCAGCGCGGAACTAGCAACTAATGAAAAACTGTTTTTT. It encodes CASAELATNEKLFF. Full variable domain (remainder filled in from reference TRBV5-1 and TRBJ1-4): KAGVTQTPRYLIKTRGQQVTLSCSPISGHRSVSWYQQTPGQGLQFLFEYFSETQRNKGNFPGRFSGRQFSNSRSEMNVSTLELGDSALYLCASAELATNEKLFFGSGTQLSVL.

This rearrangement joins TRBV6-5 to TRBJ2-7, with 9 bases identical to TRBD1. This CDR3 comprises 14 residues. Germline V CDR1 and CDR2: MNHEY, SVGAGI. After removal of 1 base from V and 6 bases from J, the junction contained 4 bases not matched to a gene. CDR3 amino acids: CASSYWDREGEQYF. The CDR3 DNA reads TGTGCCAGCAGTTACTGGGACAGGGAAGGCGAGCAGTACTTC.

The chain employs TRBV12-3 or TRBV12-4 and TRBJ1-2; D unclear. The V and J ends lost 5 bases and 5 bases respectively, with 6 bases between them. This CDR3 is built from 11 residues. The CDR3 here is CASSNLYGYTF. In DNA form, the CDR3 reads TGTGCCAGCAGTAATTTATATGGCTACACCTTC.

The chain uses TRBV7-8 and TRBJ1-4; D gene unclear. CDR3 length: 12 amino acids. Trimming cost V 2 bases and J 10 bases, with 8 bases left between them. Germline values: CDR1 SGHVS, CDR2 FQNEAQ. CDR3 nucleotides: TGTGCCAGCAGCTTACAGAGGGCAAAACTGTTTTTT. Protein sequence: CASSLQRAKLFF.

In DNA form, the CDR3 reads TGCAGTGCTAGTGTGCAGGGTCTTTACAATGAGCAGTTCTTC. Translating gives CSASVQGLYNEQFF. This sequence joins TRBV20-1 and TRBJ2-1; TRBD1 might be the D (5 bases). Per the germline V gene, CDR1 is DFQATT and CDR2 is SNEGSKA (reference sequence). This CDR3 is 14 amino acids long. Between the trimmed V and J ends, which lost 3 bases and 4 bases, there was a span of 13 bases.

This sequence joins TRBV7-9 and TRBJ2-7; 7 nucleotides line up with TRBD1. The V gene's germline CDR1 is SEHNR and CDR2 FQNEAQ (reference sequence). Germline trimming cut 3 bases from V and 5 bases from J; bases unmatched to any gene: 7. The CDR3 spans 14 residues. CDR3 sequence reads: CASSFNDRDNEQYF. The CDR3 nucleotides are TGTGCCAGCAGCTTTAATGACAGGGACAACGAGCAGTACTTC.

The chain has TRBV5-5 and TRBJ2-3; D possibly corresponds to TRBD2 (6 bases). Trimming shortened V by 3 bases and J by 5 bases, and 13 bases separated the two germline ends. Germline lookup yields CDR1 SGHKS and CDR2 YYEKEE (reference sequence). The CDR3 is 14 residues long. For the CDR3, the DNA is TGTGCCAGCAGCTGGCCCGGGAGTAAAGATACGCAGTATTTT. It encodes CASSWPGSKDTQYF.

The rearrangement joins TRBV5-6 to TRBJ1-5; TRBD1 agrees at 11 bases. V gave up 4 bases and J gave up 4 bases; unmatched junction bases: 7. This CDR3 has 16 residues. Germline V CDR1 and CDR2: SGHDT, YYEEEE. CDR3 amino acids: CASSAGQGAINQPQHF. In DNA, the CDR3 is TGTGCCAGCAGCGCCGGACAGGGGGCTATTAATCAGCCCCAGCATTTT.

V and J are TRBV7-2 and TRBJ1-1, with 8 bases that match TRBD1. The CDR3 totals 15 residues. V lost 3 bases to trimming and J lost 1 base; unmatched junction nucleotides: 4. Looked up from germline, CDR1 is SGHTA and CDR2 is FQGNSA. The CDR3 nucleotides are TGTGCCAGCAGCTTCACAGGGGGGTGGAACACTGAAGCTTTCTTT. Protein product: CASSFTGGWNTEAFF.

The gene calls are TRBV12-3 or TRBV12-4 and TRBJ1-5; 8 nucleotides match TRBD1. CDR3 length equals 13 residues. J lost 10 bases, V lost 1 base, and 3 bases had no gene match. For the CDR3, the DNA is TGTGCCAGCAGTTTAGGAGGACAGGGCCCCCAGCATTTT. Translating it yields CASSLGGQGPQHF.

The J gene is TRBJ1-2, the V gene TRBV27, with D unresolved. The germline V gene encodes CDR1 MNHEY and CDR2 SMNVEV (reference sequence). V lost 3 bases to trimming and J lost 4 bases, with 12 bases between them. This CDR3 has 14 residues. The DNA for the CDR3 is TGTGCCAGCAGTTTGACCGCCCCTAGCTATGGCTACACCTTC. Translated, it gives CASSLTAPSYGYTF.

V gene TRBV10-1 combines with J gene TRBJ1-4; TRBD1 matches 9 bases. Germline V lookup: CDR1 WNHNN, CDR2 SYGVQD (reference sequence). V shed 4 bases, J shed 7 bases, and the junction held 4 bases outside the gene matches. This CDR3 spans 14 amino acids. The CDR3 sequence is CASSGGQGGEKLFF. The DNA of the CDR3 is TGCGCCAGCAGTGGGGGACAGGGAGGTGAAAAACTGTTTTTT.

The chain employs TRBV2 and TRBJ1-6, with 7 bases lining up with TRBD1. The CDR3 has 17 amino acids. Germline V gene lookup returns CDR1 SNHLY and CDR2 FYNNEI. J lost 5 bases, V lost 8 bases, and 15 bases had no gene match. The CDR3 nucleotides are TGTGCCAGCCTAAGTAGGGGGCAAGAACTAAATAATTCACCCCTCCACTTT. Encoded protein: CASLSRGQELNNSPLHF. The complete variable domain, with remaining parts taken from reference TRBV2 and TRBJ1-6, reads EPEVTQTPSHQVTQMGQEVILRCVPISNHLYFYWYRQILGQKVEFLVSFYNNEISEKSEIFDDQFSVERPDGSNFTLKIRSTKLEDSAMYFCASLSRGQELNNSPLHFGNGTRLTVT.

V and J are TRBV11-3 and TRBJ2-1; no clear D gene. Per germline, CDR1 SGHNT and CDR2 YENEEA. V lost 5 bases to trimming and J lost 9 bases, with 14 bases between them. The CDR3 length is 13 residues. The CDR3 DNA is TGTGCCAGCAGCCCCGAGAGGCGCGGTGAGCAGTTCTTC. This sequence encodes CASSPERRGEQFF. Complete variable domain (other parts from reference TRBV11-3 and TRBJ2-1): EAGVVQSPRYKIIEKKQPVAFWCNPISGHNTLYWYLQNLGQGPELLIRYENEEAVDDSQLPKDRFSAERLKGVDSTLKIQPAELGDSAVYLCASSPERRGEQFFGPGTRLTVL.

This chain uses TRBV19 with TRBJ1-4; 9 bases fit TRBD1. Trimming cost V 4 bases and J 4 bases; bases outside gene matches: 4. Germline CDR1 reads LNHDA; CDR2 reads SQIVND (reference sequence). The CDR3 contains 15 residues. CDR3 DNA sequence: TGTGCCAGTAGTAAAACAGGGGGCAATAATGAAAAACTGTTTTTT. Its protein product is CASSKTGGNNEKLFF. Filled out from reference TRBV19 and TRBJ1-4, the complete variable domain reads DGGITQSPKYLFRKEGQNVTLSCEQNLNHDAMYWYRQDPGQGLRLIYYSQIVNDFQKGDIAEGYSVSREKKESFPLTVTSAQKNPTAFYLCASSKTGGNNEKLFFGSGTQLSVL.

V usage is TRBV11-2 and J usage is TRBJ1-4; TRBD1 aligns across 7 bases. V dropped 3 bases and J dropped 6; count of bases not matched to a gene: 4. The CDR3 runs to 14 residues. The germline gives CDR1 SGHAT, CDR2 FQNNGV. Here the CDR3 DNA reads TGTGCCAGCAGCTTTAACAGGGGTGATGAAAAACTGTTTTTT. Translated, it gives CASSFNRGDEKLFF. Filled out from reference TRBV11-2 and TRBJ1-4, the complete variable domain reads EAGVAQSPRYKIIEKRQSVAFWCNPISGHATLYWYQQILGQGPKLLIQFQNNGVVDDSQLPKDRFSAERLKGVDSTLKIQPAKLEDSAVYLCASSFNRGDEKLFFGSGTQLSVL.

The chain combines TRBV14 with TRBJ2-1; TRBD2 aligns across 8 bases. The V and J ends lost 0 bases and 13 bases, in that order; junction bases with no gene match: 5. The CDR3 is made up of 13 amino acids. Germline V gives CDR1 SGHDN, CDR2 FVKESK. The CDR3 is CASSQDPGGRQFF. The CDR3 DNA reads TGTGCCAGCAGCCAAGACCCGGGGGGGCGACAGTTCTTC.

The gene calls are TRBV6-5 and TRBJ1-2; 10 nucleotides match TRBD1. Germline CDR1 and CDR2: MNHEY and SVGAGI. The CDR3 has 15 amino acids. V was clipped by 6 bases and J by 4 bases; unmatched bases: 8. DNA of the CDR3: TGTGCCAGCAGCCCGGGGACAGGGGTTACCTATGGCTACACCTTC. Its protein is CASSPGTGVTYGYTF.

This clone was recorded once. The chain is built from TRBV11-2 and TRBJ1-1; 8 nucleotides match TRBD1. Losses at the gene ends were 5 bases for V and 7 bases for J; bases not matched to a gene: 6. This CDR3 has 13 amino acids. Germline V gene lookup returns CDR1 SGHAT and CDR2 FQNNGV. CDR3 protein: CASSVQGAGEAFF. The CDR3 DNA follows: TGTGCCAGCAGCGTTCAGGGGGCGGGTGAAGCTTTCTTT.

The rearrangement links TRBV6-5 to TRBJ2-2; tentatively, D is TRBD1 (6 bases). Trimming pared 2 bases from V and 9 bases from J, leaving 10 bases between. The CDR3 has 13 residues. Per germline, CDR1 MNHEY and CDR2 SVGAGI. CDR3 in DNA: TGTGCCAGCAGTTACCAACAGGGATGGGAGCTGTTTTTT. This translates into CASSYQQGWELFF.

J is TRBJ2-2 and V is TRBV24-1; tentative D call: TRBD1 (5 bases). In germline, CDR1 is KGHDR, CDR2 SFDVKD. CDR3 size: 13 residues. The ends were cut back, 9 bases at V and 4 bases at J, with 11 bases in the middle. This CDR3 is CATQGIVTGELFF. CDR3 nucleotides: TGTGCCACCCAGGGAATCGTCACCGGGGAGCTGTTTTTT.

The CDR3 sequence: CASSTGTGSNQPQHF. As DNA, the CDR3 is TGTGCCAGCAGCACCGGGACAGGGAGCAATCAGCCCCAGCATTTT. V gene TRBV13 combines with J gene TRBJ1-5; 9 bases agree with TRBD1. This CDR3 is 15 amino acids long. Trimming took 5 bases from V and 1 from J; bases not matched to a gene: 3. Germline-derived CDR1 and CDR2 are PRHDT and FYEKMQ (reference sequence).

J is TRBJ1-2 and V is TRBV19; 9 nucleotides match TRBD1. Germline V CDR1 and CDR2: LNHDA, SQIVND (reference sequence). This CDR3 is built from 16 residues. After removal of 7 bases from V and 4 bases from J, the junction contained 13 bases not matched to a gene. The CDR3 DNA reads as TGTGCCAGTACCTGGGACAGGGTAAACGGAATCTATGGCTACACCTTC. It codes for CASTWDRVNGIYGYTF.

With respect to this clone: This may stem from a read error, because a much larger clone lies one nucleotide away. J is TRBJ2-1 and V is TRBV30, with 9 bases matching TRBD2. CDR3 length equals 14 residues. Trimming removed 0 bases from V and 9 bases from J; junction bases left unmatched: 6. Germline V gene sequence: CDR1 GTSNPN, CDR2 SVGIG (reference sequence). The CDR3 is CAWSVAGGRGEQFF. For the CDR3, the DNA is TGTGCCTGGAGTGTCGCGGGGGGGCGGGGTGAGCAGTTCTTC.

As concerns this clone: Other DNA variants within this sample encode the same CDR3. The rearrangement joins TRBV18 to TRBJ1-2, with 8 bases fitting TRBD1. This CDR3 is 13 amino acids long. Germline V gene sequence: CDR1 KGHSH, CDR2 LQKENI. V lost 0 bases, J lost 8 bases, and 2 bases stayed unmatched. The CDR3 region is CASSPPAGGGYTF. In DNA form, the CDR3 reads TGTGCCAGCTCACCACCAGCAGGGGGCGGCTACACCTTC.

This chain connects TRBV19 to TRBJ2-5; TRBD2 agrees at 12 bases. The CDR3 has 15 residues. Germline V lookup: CDR1 LNHDA, CDR2 SQIVND (reference sequence). The V segment lost 7 bases and the J segment 2 bases; nucleotides outside the gene matches: 5. The CDR3 DNA follows: TGTGCCAGTACACGGACTAGCGGGGAACAAGAGACCCAGTACTTC. Translating it yields CASTRTSGEQETQYF.

This clone occurred a few times. The chain recombines TRBV19 with TRBJ2-3; possibly TRBD1 for D (6 bases). V lost 10 bases and J 5 bases, leaving 16 bases between the germline ends. This CDR3 is built from 13 residues. Germline CDR1 is LNHDA and CDR2 is SQIVND (reference sequence). The CDR3 DNA follows: TGTGCCACTTCGGCAGGGGTGGTAGATACGCAGTATTTT. Residues: CATSAGVVDTQYF.

The chain couples TRBV7-6 to TRBJ2-5; TRBD2 matches 8 bases. Trimming at V came to 5 bases and at J to 1 base, leaving 9 bases not matched to a gene. Per the germline V gene, CDR1 is SGHVS and CDR2 is FNYEAQ. The CDR3 length is 16 residues. CDR3 nucleotides: TGTGCCAGCAGCCCAGGAGCTAGCGGGTTCCAAGAGACCCAGTACTTC. Amino acid sequence: CASSPGASGFQETQYF.